This TCR beta chain stems from a study of human T cells and chemical hapten exposure (dated by TCRdb to 2020 to 2023). Study-wide context: Libraries were combined into a pool for sequencing, and differences in TCR yield between samples came mainly from small differences in library volumes within the pool. Both TCR alpha and TCR beta chains were sequenced from each blood RNA sample. This study followed changes in the peripheral blood TCR repertoire in vivo during primary and secondary sensitization of alopecia patients to the hapten diphenylcyclopropenone (DPC).

Study-level results and caveats: After repeated subsampling, the strength of the expansion versus patch-test correlation and the threshold at which it became significant changed. The number of TCRs above 1 in 1000 frequency did not change with DPC sensitization; there was no evidence of global repertoire structure alterations.

The protocol used for the library was RACE. Sequencing relied on a NextSeq 500. During library preparation, unique molecular identifiers were attached to individual cDNA molecules so that TCRs could be counted quantitatively and reproducibly. The paper's processing steps were these. A median of about 89,000 TCRs per sample was observed, with a range of about 20,000 to 750,000. The Decombinator software suite was used to annotate the V, J and CDR3 of the TCR reads. For PS versus PT1 abundance plots, all samples were subsampled to the same number of TCRs (28,000). TCRs were defined as expanded if absent before sensitization and observed at least eight times at the 2-week time point. Starting from the raw public reads, TCRdb applied fastp trimming at Q25, assembled clones with MiXCR and retained in-frame beta chains. Every entry covers one CDR3 protein and lists the most common genes and DNA from its rows. Clone size and V and J calls follow TCRdb, not the original study. The sample table lists around 31,000 distinct CDR3 sequences, 6% to 7.5% of them with a count of one. The top ten constitute 9.9% of the sample.

The time point label, read with the paper, signifies: healthy volunteer bleed at 2 weeks. Total RNA was isolated from unfractionated whole blood collected in Tempus Blood RNA tubes. About five healthy volunteers served as TCR sequencing controls and were bled at day 0, 2 weeks and 6 weeks. V is cut by 3 bases and J by 2 bases, and the space between the germline ends is 9 bases. Measured from the cysteine to the phenylalanine, the CDR3 is 13 residues long. The retained sequence is limited to the CDR3, 39 bases, with the frame set at the first base. Via the germline V gene (reference sequence), CDR1 is GTSNPN and CDR2 SVGIG. A few counts support this clonotype. Its recognized antigen is unknown. No base quality values were provided; no much bigger clone lies one nucleotide off.

Sequenced sample: whole blood. The chain employs TRBV30 and TRBJ2-3; the D gene is perhaps TRBD1 or TRBD2, each of them matching over 5 bases. The receptor was isolated from a human donor in good health. Some clones in this sample may be carry-over from other donors' samples. CDR3 loop: CAWSRDVTDTQYF. The sequenced DNA is TGTGCCTGGAGCCGGGACGTCACAGATACGCAGTATTTT.